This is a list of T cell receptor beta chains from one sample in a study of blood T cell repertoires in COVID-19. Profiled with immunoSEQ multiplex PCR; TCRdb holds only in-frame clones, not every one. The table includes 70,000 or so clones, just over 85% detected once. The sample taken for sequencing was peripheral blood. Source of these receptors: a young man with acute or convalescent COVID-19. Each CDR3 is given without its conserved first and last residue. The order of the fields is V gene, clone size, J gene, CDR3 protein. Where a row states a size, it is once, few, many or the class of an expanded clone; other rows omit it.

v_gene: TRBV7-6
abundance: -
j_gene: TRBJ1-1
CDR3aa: ASSSVTGPNTEAF

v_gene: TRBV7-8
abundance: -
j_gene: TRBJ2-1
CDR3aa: ASSLRMNRDRVFNEQF

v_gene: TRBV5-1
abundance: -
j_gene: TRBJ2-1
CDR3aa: ASSPGTSYNEQF

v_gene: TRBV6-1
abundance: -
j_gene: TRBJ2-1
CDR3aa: ASSEPGDRTKQF

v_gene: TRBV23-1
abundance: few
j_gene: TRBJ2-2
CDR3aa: ASTPERERVDTGELF

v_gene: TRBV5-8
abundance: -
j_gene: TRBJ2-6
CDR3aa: ASSLDDRVFSGANVLT

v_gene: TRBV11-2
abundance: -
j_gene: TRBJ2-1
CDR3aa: ASSLVFGGYNEQF

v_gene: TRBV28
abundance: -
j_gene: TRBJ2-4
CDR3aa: ASSFRDTGNIQY

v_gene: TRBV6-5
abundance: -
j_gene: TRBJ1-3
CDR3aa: ASNGLRSGNTIY

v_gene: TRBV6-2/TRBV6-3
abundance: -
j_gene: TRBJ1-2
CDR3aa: ASSPLRTPRHGYT

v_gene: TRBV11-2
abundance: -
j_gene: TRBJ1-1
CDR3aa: ASSRSGTGVSTEAF

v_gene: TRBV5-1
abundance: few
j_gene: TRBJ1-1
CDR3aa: ASSFQQENTEAF

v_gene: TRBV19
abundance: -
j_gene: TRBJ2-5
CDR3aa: ASSIGGYRAQTQY

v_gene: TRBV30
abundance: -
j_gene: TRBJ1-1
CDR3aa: AWRHQDRYKEAF

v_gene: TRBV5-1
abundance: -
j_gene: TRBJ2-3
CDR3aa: ASSLGTSGGIDTQY

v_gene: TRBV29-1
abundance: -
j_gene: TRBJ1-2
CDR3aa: SVEPTGAYGYT

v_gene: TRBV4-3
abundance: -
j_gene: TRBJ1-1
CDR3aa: ASSQEEGRTEAF

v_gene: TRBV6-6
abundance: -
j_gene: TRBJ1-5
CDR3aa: ASRETGGNQPQH

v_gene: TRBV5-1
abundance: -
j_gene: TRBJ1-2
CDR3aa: ASSLLRGEYYGYT

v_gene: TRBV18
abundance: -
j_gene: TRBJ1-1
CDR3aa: ASSNLSRDRGLNTEAF

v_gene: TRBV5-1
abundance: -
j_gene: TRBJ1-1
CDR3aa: ASSRGFTEAF

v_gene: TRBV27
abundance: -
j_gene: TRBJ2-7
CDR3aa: ASSGLAEGYSYEQY

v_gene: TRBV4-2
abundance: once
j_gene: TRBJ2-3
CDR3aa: ASSQGDRGHTDTQY

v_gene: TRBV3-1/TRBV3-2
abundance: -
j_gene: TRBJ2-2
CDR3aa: ASSHLRSGELF

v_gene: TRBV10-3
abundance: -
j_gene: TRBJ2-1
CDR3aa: AISGGGGRIEQF

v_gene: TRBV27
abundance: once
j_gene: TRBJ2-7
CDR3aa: ASSLSRHTDHEQY

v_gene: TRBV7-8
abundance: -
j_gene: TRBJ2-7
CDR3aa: ASSLYNRGQEYEQY

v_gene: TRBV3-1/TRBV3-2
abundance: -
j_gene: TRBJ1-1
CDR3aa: ASSRSTGTEAF

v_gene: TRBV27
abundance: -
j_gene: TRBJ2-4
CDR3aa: ASSSRVAKNIQY

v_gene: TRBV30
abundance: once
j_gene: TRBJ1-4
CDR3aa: AWTQGADEKLF

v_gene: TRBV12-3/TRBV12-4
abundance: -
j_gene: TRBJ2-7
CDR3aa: ASSLNMAGEQY

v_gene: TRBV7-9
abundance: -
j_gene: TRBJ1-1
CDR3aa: ASSLQGLNTEAF

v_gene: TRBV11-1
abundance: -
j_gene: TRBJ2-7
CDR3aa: ASSSTSGSYEQY

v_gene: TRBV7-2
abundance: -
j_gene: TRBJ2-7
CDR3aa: ASSPRTTTSYEQY

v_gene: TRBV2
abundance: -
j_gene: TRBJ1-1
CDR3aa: ASVEATEAF

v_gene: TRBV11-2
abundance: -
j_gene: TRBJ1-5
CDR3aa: ASSADGKGEQPQH

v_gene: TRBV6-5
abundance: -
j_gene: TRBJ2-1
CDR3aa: ASRMDRSSYNEQF

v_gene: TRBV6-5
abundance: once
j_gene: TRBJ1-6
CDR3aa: ASFQRSYNSPLH

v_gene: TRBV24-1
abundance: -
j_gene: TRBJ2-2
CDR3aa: ATTRQGEKTGELF

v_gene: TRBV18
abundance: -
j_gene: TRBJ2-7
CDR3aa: ASSQTTAAYEQY

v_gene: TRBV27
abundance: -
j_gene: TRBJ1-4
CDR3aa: ASSSWTGGNEKLF

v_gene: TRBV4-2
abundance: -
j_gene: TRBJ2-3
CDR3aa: ASSQGSLRAFTDTQY

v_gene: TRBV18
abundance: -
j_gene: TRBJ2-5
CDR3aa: ASSQTGTNQETQY

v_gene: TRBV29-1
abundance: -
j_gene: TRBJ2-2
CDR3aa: SVDRGGAGELF

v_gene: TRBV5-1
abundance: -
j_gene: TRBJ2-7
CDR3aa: ASSQDSSSYEQY

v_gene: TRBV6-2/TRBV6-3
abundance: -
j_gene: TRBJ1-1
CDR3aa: ASSYSSTAGTEAF

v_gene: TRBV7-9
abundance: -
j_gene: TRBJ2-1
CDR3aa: ASSRPPGTSGSFNEQF

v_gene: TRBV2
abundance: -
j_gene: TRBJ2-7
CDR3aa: ASSLYRDIEQY

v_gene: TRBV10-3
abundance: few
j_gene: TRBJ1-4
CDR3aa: AISVRVYEKLF

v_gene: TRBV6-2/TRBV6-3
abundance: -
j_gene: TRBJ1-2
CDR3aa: ASSYSTGTSGYT

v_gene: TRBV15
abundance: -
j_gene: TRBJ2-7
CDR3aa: ATSRGGQIYEQY

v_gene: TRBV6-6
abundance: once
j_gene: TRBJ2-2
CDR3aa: ASSYSGGTGELF

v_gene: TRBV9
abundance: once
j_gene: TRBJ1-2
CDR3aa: ASSGTGIWSDGYT

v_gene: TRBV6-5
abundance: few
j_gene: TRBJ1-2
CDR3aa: ASSYRQGSPYGYT

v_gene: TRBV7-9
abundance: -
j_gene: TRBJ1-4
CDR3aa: ASSPPPTREKLF

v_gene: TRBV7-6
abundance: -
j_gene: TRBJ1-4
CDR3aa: ASSLAGEGEKLF

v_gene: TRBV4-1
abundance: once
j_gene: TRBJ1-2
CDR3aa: ASSPYSTENYGYT

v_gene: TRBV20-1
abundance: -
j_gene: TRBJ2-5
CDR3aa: SASPPQAETQY

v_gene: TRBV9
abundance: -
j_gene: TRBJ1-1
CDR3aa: ASSRTPGGTEAF